This TCR beta chain was captured by sequencing in a study of blood T cell repertoires in COVID-19. Germline CDR1 reads LNHDA; CDR2 reads SQIVND (reference sequence). CDR3 length: 15 residues. V lost 2 bases, J lost 7 bases, and 4 bases stayed unmatched. Profiling relied on immunoSEQ multiplex PCR, and the TCRdb table lists in-frame clones only, not all of them. The sample shows roughly 150,000 clones, 70% to 90% of them seen only once. The specimen was peripheral blood. The origin of this receptor is a man in his sixties with acute or convalescent COVID-19. The rearrangement joins TRBV19 to TRBJ2-1, with 11 bases matching TRBD2. The CDR3 DNA reads TGTGCCAGTAGTATAATAGCGGGGGGGTTTAATGAGCAGTTCTTC. It translates to CASSIIAGGFNEQFF.